This T cell receptor (beta chain) was found in a study of cytomegalovirus exposure and HLA in healthy donors. This CDR3 is built from 13 residues. The germline V gene encodes CDR1 LNHDA and CDR2 SQIVND (reference sequence). The V end was cut by 3 bases, the J end by 1 base, with 5 bases between. Study results and limitations: Sequencing likely produced, as an artifact, a cluster of highly shared sequence variants. TCR beta V segments were, for the most part, productive about 87% or about 30% of the time in an earlier analysis. In a later analysis, a missense DCLRE1C variant was linked to TCR beta V- and J-gene trimming.

With regard to this clone: Its specificity is not known.

PCR involved 60 Vbeta and 13 Jbeta primers. Only in-frame clones appear in the TCRdb table, and some are missing; sequencing was by immunoSEQ multiplex PCR. Among over 40,000 clones listed, roughly nine tenths were seen once. This TCR came from a woman aged 40 to 50 in good health and CMV-seropositive. The sequenced sample consisted of PBMCs. This rearrangement joins TRBV19 to TRBJ2-3, with D unclear. In DNA, the CDR3 is TGTGCCAGTAGTATTCAGGGCACAGATACGCAGTATTTT. It encodes CASSIQGTDTQYF.